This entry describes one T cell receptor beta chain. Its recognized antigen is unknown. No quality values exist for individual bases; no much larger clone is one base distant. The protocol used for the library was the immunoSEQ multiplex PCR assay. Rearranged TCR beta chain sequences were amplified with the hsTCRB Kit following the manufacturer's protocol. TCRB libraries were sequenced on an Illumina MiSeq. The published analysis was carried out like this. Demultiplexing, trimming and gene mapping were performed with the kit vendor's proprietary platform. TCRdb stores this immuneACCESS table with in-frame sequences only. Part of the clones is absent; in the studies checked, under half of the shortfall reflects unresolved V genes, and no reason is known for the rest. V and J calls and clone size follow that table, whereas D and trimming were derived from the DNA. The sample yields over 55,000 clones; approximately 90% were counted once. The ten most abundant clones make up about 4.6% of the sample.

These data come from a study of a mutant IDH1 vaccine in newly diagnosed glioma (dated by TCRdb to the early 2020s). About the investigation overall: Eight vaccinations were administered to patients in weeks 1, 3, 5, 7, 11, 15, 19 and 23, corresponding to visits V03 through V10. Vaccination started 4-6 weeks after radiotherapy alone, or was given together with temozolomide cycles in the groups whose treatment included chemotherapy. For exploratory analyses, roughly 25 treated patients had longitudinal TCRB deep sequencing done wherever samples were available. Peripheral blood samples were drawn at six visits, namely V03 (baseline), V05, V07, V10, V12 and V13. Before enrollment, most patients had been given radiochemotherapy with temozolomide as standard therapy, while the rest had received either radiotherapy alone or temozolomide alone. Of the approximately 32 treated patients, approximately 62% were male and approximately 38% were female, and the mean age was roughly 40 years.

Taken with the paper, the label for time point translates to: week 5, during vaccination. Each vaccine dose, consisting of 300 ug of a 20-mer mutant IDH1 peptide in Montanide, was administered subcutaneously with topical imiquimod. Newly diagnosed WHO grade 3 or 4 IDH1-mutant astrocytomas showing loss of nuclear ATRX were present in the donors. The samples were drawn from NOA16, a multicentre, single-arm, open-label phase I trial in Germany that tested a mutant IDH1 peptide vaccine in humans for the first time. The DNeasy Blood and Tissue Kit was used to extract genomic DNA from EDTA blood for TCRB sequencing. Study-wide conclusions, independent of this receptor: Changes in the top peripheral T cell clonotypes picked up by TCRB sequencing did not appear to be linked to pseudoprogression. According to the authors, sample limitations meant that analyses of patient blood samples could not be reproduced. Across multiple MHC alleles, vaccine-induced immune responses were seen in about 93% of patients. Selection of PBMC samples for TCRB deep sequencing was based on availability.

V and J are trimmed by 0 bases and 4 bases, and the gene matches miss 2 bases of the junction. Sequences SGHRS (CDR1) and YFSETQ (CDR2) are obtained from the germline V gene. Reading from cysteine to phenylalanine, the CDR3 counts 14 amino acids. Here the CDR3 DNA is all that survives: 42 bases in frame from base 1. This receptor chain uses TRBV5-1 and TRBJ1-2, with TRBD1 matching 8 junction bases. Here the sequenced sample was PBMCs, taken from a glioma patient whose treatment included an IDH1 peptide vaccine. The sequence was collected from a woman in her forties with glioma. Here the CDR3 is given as CASSLGTGRYGYTF. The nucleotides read TGCGCCAGCAGCTTGGGGACAGGGCGCTATGGCTACACCTTC. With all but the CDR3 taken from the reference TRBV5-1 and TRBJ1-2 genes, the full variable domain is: KAGVTQTPRYLIKTRGQQVTLSCSPISGHRSVSWYQQTPGQGLQFLFEYFSETQRNKGNFPGRFSGRQFSNSRSEMNVSTLELGDSALYLCASSLGTGRYGYTFGSGTRLTVV.